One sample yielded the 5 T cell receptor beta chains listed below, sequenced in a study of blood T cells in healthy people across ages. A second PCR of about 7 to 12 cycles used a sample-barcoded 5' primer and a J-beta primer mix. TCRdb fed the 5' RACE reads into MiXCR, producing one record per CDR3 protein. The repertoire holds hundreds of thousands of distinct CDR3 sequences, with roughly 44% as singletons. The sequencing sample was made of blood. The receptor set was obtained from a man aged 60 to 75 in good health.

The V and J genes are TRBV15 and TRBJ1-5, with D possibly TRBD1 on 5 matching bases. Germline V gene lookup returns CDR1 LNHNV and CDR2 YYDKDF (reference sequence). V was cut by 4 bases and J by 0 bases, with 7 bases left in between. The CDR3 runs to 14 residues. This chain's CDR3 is CATSNRNSNQPQHF. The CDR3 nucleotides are TGTGCCACCAGCAACAGGAATAGCAATCAGCCCCAGCATTTT. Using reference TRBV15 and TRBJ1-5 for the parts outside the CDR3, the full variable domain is DAMVIQNPRYQVTQFGKPVTLSCSQTLNHNVMYWYQQKSSQAPKLLFHYYDKDFNNEADTPDNFQSRRPNTSFCFLDIRSPGLGDTAMYLCATSNRNSNQPQHFGDGTRLSIL.

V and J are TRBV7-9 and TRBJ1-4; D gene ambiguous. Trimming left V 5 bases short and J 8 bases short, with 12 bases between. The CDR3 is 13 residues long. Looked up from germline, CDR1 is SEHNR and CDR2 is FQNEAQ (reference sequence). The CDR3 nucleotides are TGTGCCAGCAGCCCTGACGGGCGGGAAAAACTGTTTTTT. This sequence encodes CASSPDGREKLFF.

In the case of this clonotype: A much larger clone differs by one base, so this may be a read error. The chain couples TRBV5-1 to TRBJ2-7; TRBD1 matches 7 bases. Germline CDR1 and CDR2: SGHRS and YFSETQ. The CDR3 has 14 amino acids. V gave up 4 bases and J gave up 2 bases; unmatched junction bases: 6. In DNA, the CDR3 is TGCGCCAGCAGCGTGGACAGGCCTCCCTACGAGCAGTACTTC. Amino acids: CASSVDRPPYEQYF.

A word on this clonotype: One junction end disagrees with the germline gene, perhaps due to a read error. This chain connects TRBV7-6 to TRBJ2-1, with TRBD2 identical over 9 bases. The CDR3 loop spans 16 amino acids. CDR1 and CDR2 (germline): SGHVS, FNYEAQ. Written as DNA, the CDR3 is TGTGCCAGCAGCTTAGCGCGGCGGGGGGGCTCCAATGAGCGGTTCTTC. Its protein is CASSLARRGGSNERFF.

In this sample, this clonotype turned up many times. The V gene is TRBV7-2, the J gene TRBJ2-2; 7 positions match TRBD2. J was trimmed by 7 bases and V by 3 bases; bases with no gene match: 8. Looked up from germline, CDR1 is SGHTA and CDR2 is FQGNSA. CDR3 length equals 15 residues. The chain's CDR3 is CASSFSLGGVGELFF. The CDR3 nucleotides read TGTGCCAGCAGCTTTAGTTTGGGGGGGGTCGGGGAGCTGTTTTTT.